These T cell receptor beta chains were read from a single sample in a study of regulatory T cells in long-lasting Graves disease. One entry per CDR3 protein, called by TCRdb with MiXCR from the multiplex PCR reads. The sample lists a few hundred thousand distinct CDR3 sequences; 16% were seen once. These data also formed part of another study, on T cells in Graves' hyperthyroidism and ophthalmopathy.

The specimen was peripheral blood mononuclear cells (PBMCs), collected at new diagnosis, from a patient treated with antithyroid drugs. These receptors all come from a woman younger than 35 with Graves disease. Each CDR3 is given with its conserved first and last residue. A D gene is named only where the DNA matches it firmly. Size is stated for part of the rows, as once, few or many counts, or as a class when the clone is expanded.

>TRBJ2-1|17|many|.|TRBV2
CASGPLVTGITYNEQFF
TGTGCCAGCGGACCCCTCGTTACAGGGATTACCTACAATGAGCAGTTCTTC
>TRBJ1-5|15|many|TRBD1|TRBV2
CASSDRDRGHQPQHF
TGTGCCAGCAGCGACCGGGACAGGGGGCATCAGCCCCAGCATTTT
>TRBJ1-6|15|few|TRBD1|TRBV6-1
CASSESGQGYSPLHF
TGTGCCAGCAGTGAGAGCGGACAGGGCTATTCACCCCTCCACTTT
>TRBJ2-2|11|.|.|TRBV27
CASSKNGELFF
TGTGCCAGCAGTAAGAACGGGGAGCTGTTTTTT
>TRBJ2-7|13|.|TRBD2|TRBV30
CAWRESGRGEQYF
TGTGCCTGGAGAGAGAGCGGGAGGGGAGAGCAGTACTTC
>TRBJ2-1|15|many|.|TRBV3-1
CASSQVLDSYNEQFF
TGTGCCAGCAGCCAAGTACTAGACTCCTACAATGAGCAGTTCTTC
>TRBJ1-1|14|many|TRBD1|TRBV6-1
CASRERTGRTEAFF
TGTGCCAGCAGGGAACGGACAGGGAGAACTGAAGCTTTCTTT
>TRBJ1-1|15|many|TRBD1|TRBV20-1
CSARDPRTGNTEAFF
TGCAGTGCTAGAGATCCAAGGACAGGGAACACTGAAGCTTTCTTT
>TRBJ1-4|13|few|.|TRBV4-1
CASSQVAGEKLFF
TGCGCCAGCAGCCAAGTGGCGGGGGAAAAACTGTTTTTT
>TRBJ2-5|16|.|TRBD2|TRBV20-1
CSATRGGGGARETQYF
TGCAGTGCTACGAGGGGAGGCGGGGGGGCCAGAGAGACCCAGTACTTC
>TRBJ2-5|13|few|.|TRBV7-2
CASSSRVGETQYF
TGTGCCAGCAGCTCCAGGGTTGGGGAGACCCAGTACTTC
>TRBJ2-2|16|few|TRBD1|TRBV7-9
CASSLGQGGNTGELFF
TGTGCCAGCAGCCTCGGACAGGGGGGAAACACCGGGGAGCTGTTTTTT
>TRBJ2-4|15|many|.|TRBV20-1
CSASRHRLAKNIQYF
TGCAGTGCTAGCCGACACCGCCTAGCAAAAAACATTCAGTACTTC
>TRBJ2-2|15|few|TRBD2|TRBV9
CASSSLGGGTGELFF
TGTGCCAGCAGCTCTCTCGGGGGGGGGACCGGGGAGCTGTTTTTT
>TRBJ2-1|15|.|.|TRBV12-3/TRBV12-4
CASSFGRGRYNEQFF
TGTGCCAGCAGTTTTGGGCGGGGAAGGTACAATGAGCAGTTCTTC
>TRBJ2-5|13|many|.|TRBV6-5
CASSYIGPGTQYF
TGTGCCAGCAGTTACATCGGCCCCGGGACCCAGTACTTC
>TRBJ2-1|13|many|.|TRBV12-3/TRBV12-4
CASSPRISGEQFF
TGTGCCAGCAGTCCCCGGATAAGCGGGGAGCAGTTCTTC
>TRBJ2-7|14|many|.|TRBV2
CASSGIGAGYEQYF
TGTGCCAGCAGTGGTATAGGGGCCGGCTACGAGCAGTACTTC
>TRBJ1-1|14|.|TRBD1|TRBV18
CASSLGTGGLGAFF
TGTGCCAGCTCCCTCGGGACAGGGGGCCTCGGAGCTTTCTTT
>TRBJ2-5|12|many|.|TRBV3-1
CASSQVKETQYF
TGTGCCAGCAGCCAAGTCAAAGAGACCCAGTACTTC
>TRBJ2-1|14|many|.|TRBV3-1
CASSQERGYNEQFF
TGTGCCAGCAGCCAAGAAAGAGGTTACAATGAGCAGTTCTTC
>TRBJ2-2|16|.|TRBD1|TRBV5-1
CASSLSGQGATGELFF
TGCGCCAGCAGCTTGTCGGGACAGGGGGCCACCGGGGAGCTGTTTTTT
>TRBJ1-5|13|many|.|TRBV18
CASCSGGDQPQHF
TGTGCCAGCTGCTCGGGGGGGGATCAGCCCCAGCATTTT
>TRBJ2-5|17|many|TRBD2|TRBV20-1
CSARDSRLAGDDETQYF
TGCAGTGCTAGAGATTCGCGACTAGCGGGAGATGACGAGACCCAGTACTTC
>TRBJ2-5|15|many|TRBD2|TRBV10-2
CASSVSGGSSGTQYF
TGCGCCAGCAGTGTTAGCGGGGGCTCGAGTGGGACCCAGTACTTC
>TRBJ2-2|18|.|TRBD2|TRBV6-7
CASSYSIGGTAGSGELFF
TGTGCCAGCAGTTACTCGATAGGAGGAACAGCGGGATCCGGGGAGCTGTTTTTT
>TRBJ2-2|16|few|TRBD1|TRBV5-1
CASMDTGGANTGELFF
TGCGCCAGCATGGATACAGGGGGCGCGAACACCGGGGAGCTGTTTTTT
>TRBJ2-1|12|few|.|TRBV5-6
CASSFADNEQFF
TGTGCCAGCAGCTTCGCCGACAATGAGCAGTTCTTC
>TRBJ2-1|12|few|.|TRBV20-1
CSAREGGWEQFF
TGCAGTGCTAGGGAGGGGGGCTGGGAGCAGTTCTTC
>TRBJ1-2|12|.|.|TRBV3-1
CASSQDKGGYTF
TGTGCCAGCAGCCAAGATAAAGGAGGCTACACCTTC
>TRBJ2-7|19|few|TRBD2|TRBV14
CASSQDPGLAGALSYEQYF
TGTGCCAGCAGCCAAGACCCCGGACTAGCGGGGGCACTGTCCTACGAGCAGTACTTC
>TRBJ1-4|15|.|TRBD1|TRBV24-1
CATSDGGQGNEKLFF
TGTGCCACCAGTGACGGTGGACAGGGCAATGAAAAACTGTTTTTT